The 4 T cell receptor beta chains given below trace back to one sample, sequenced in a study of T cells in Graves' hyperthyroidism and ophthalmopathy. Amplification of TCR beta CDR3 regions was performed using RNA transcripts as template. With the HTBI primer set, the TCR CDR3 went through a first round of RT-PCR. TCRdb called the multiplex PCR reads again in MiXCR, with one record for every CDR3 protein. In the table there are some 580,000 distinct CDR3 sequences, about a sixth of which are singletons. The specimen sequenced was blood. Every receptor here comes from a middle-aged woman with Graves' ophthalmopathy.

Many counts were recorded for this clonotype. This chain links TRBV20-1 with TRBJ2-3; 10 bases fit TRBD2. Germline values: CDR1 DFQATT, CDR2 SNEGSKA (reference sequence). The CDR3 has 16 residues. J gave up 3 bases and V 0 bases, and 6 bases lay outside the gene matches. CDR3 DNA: TGCAGTGCTAGAGATCCCACTAGCGGGGAGACAGATACGCAGTATTTT. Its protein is CSARDPTSGETDTQYF.

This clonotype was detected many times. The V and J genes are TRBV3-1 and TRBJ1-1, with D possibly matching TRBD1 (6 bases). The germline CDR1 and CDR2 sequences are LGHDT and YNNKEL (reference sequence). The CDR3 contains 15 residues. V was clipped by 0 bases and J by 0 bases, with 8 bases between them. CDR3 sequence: CASSQENRVNTEAFF. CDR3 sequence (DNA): TGTGCCAGCAGCCAAGAGAACAGGGTGAACACTGAAGCTTTCTTT.

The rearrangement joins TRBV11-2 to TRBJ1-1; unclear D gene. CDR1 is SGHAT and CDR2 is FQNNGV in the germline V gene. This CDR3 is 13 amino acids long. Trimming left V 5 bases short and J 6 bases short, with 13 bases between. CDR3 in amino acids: CASSPTSRAEAFF. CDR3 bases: TGTGCCAGCAGCCCAACGTCACGCGCTGAAGCTTTCTTT.

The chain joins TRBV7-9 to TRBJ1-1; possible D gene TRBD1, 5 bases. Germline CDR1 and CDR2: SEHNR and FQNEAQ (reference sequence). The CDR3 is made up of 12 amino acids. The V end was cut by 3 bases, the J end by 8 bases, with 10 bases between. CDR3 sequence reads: CASSFLGLEAFF. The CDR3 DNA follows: TGTGCCAGCAGCTTCTTGGGACTGGAAGCTTTCTTT.